The T cell receptor beta chain described here comes from a study of cytomegalovirus exposure and HLA in healthy donors. 60 Vbeta and 13 Jbeta primers were used in PCR. The repertoire was sequenced with immunoSEQ multiplex PCR; TCRdb's copy has only in-frame clones and lacks some. This table holds approximately 110,000 clones, 15% found once. About this clone itself: The antigen is unknown.

In germline, CDR1 is LGHNA, CDR2 YNFKEQ. V was trimmed by 0 bases and J by 0 bases, leaving 9 bases between them. This CDR3 is 15 amino acids long. Study observations and caveats: Some public TCRs appeared in many individuals, while most sequences were rare. In vitro data verified three CMV-associated chains as specific for CMV antigens.

The sample comprised PBMCs. The chain links TRBV4-2 to TRBJ2-7; D uncertain. The source of this sequence is a young woman in good health and CMV-seronegative. The CDR3 protein is CASSQEVGSSYEQYF. The CDR3 region has the DNA TGTGCCAGCAGCCAAGAAGTTGGTAGCTCCTACGAGCAGTACTTC.